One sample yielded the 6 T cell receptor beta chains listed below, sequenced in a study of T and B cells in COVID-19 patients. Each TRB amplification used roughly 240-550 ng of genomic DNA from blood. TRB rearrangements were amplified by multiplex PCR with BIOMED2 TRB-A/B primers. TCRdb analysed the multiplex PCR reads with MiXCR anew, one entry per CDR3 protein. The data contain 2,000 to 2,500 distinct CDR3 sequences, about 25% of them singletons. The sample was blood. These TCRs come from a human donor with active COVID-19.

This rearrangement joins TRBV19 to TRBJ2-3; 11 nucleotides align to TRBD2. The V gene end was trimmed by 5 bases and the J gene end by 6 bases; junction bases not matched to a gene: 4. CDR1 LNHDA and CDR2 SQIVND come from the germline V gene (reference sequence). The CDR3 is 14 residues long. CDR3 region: CASSQIAGGDTQYF. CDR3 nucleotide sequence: TGTGCCAGTAGTCAAATAGCGGGGGGGGATACGCAGTATTTT.

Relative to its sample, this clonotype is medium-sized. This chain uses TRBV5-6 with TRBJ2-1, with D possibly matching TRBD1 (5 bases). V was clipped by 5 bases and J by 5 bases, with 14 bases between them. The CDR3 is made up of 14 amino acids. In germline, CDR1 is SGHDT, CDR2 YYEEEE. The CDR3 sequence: CASSGRGWNNEQFF. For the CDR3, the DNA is TGTGCCAGCAGTGGTAGGGGTTGGAACAATGAGCAGTTCTTC.

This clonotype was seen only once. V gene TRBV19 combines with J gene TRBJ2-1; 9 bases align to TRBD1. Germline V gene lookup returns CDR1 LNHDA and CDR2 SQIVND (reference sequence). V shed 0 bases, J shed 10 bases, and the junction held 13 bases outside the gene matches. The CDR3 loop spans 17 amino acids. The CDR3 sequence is CASSIDRTGTGLKEQFF. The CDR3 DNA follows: TGTGCCAGTAGTATAGATCGGACCGGGACAGGGTTGAAAGAGCAGTTCTTC.

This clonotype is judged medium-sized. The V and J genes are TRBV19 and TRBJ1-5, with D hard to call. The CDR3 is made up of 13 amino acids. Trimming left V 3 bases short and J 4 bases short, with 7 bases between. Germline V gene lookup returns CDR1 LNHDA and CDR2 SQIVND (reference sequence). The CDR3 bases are TGTGCCAGTAGTATGGGGATGAATCAGCCCCAGCATTTT. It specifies CASSMGMNQPQHF.

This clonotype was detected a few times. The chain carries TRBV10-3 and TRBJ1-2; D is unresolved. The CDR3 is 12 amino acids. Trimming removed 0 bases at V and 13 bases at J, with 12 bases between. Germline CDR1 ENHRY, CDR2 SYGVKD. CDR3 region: CAISESTGDPTF. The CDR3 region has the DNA TGTGCCATCAGTGAGTCGACGGGAGATCCCACCTTC.

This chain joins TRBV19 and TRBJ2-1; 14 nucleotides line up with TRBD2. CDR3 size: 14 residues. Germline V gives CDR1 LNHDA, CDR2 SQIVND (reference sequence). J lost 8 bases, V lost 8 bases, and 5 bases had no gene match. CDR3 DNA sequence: TGTGCCAGTGCGACTAGCGGGAGGGCCCATGAGCAGTTCTTC. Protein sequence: CASATSGRAHEQFF.